This entry lists 22 T cell receptor beta chains sequenced from one sample in a study of T cell responses to AZD1222 COVID-19 vaccine. Only in-frame clones appear in the TCRdb table, and some are missing; sequencing was by immunoSEQ multiplex PCR. This sample has over 120,000 clones, with approximately 88% found just once. The starting material was peripheral blood, obtained 28 days after the second dose of the MenACWY control vaccine. These receptors originate from an adult who received the MenACWY meningococcal vaccine as a control.

This sequence joins TRBV7-2 and TRBJ2-1; TRBD2 matches 9 bases. Looked up from germline, CDR1 is SGHTA and CDR2 is FQGNSA. The CDR3 spans 15 residues. V was pared by 1 base and J by 6 bases, with 4 bases of the junction left unmatched. The CDR3 bases are TGTGCCAGCAGCTTAGGTGGAGCGGGAGGCAATGAGCAGTTCTTC. Translating gives CASSLGGAGGNEQFF.

J is TRBJ2-3 and V is TRBV6-5; 12 positions agree with TRBD2. From germline, CDR1 is MNHEY and CDR2 SVGAGI. The CDR3 runs to 15 residues. V lost 0 bases to trimming and J lost 5 bases; unmatched junction nucleotides: 0. The CDR3 nucleotides are TGTGCCAGCAGTTACTCGGGACTAGCGGGAGATACGCAGTATTTT. This gives the protein CASSYSGLAGDTQYF.

The chain joins TRBV7-9 to TRBJ2-3; 7 bases fit TRBD1. The CDR3 runs 16 residues. Trimming took 2 bases from V and 0 from J; bases not matched to a gene: 5. Germline V gene lookup returns CDR1 SEHNR and CDR2 FQNEAQ (reference sequence). The CDR3 is CASSLRTGSSTDTQYF. CDR3 in DNA: TGTGCCAGCAGCTTACGGACAGGCTCTAGCACAGATACGCAGTATTTT.

This clone was detected only a few times. CDR3 in amino acids: CASSASTGNTIYF. As DNA, the CDR3 is TGTGCCAGCAGCGCGTCCACTGGAAACACCATATATTTT. This rearrangement joins TRBV3-1 (or the pseudogene TRBV3-2) to TRBJ1-3; D not resolved. V was cut by 5 bases and J by 2 bases, with 7 bases left in between. CDR3 length: 13 residues. CDR1 is LGHDT, CDR2 YNNKEL, per germline (reference sequence).

The chain joins TRBV7-6 to TRBJ2-2; 11 bases agree with TRBD2. With 5 bases clipped from V and 5 bases from J, the junction kept 10 bases outside the gene matches. Germline assignment: CDR1 SGHVS and CDR2 FNYEAQ. The CDR3 is made up of 17 amino acids. CDR3 amino acids: CASSHILAGVGTGELFF. The CDR3 region has the DNA TGTGCCAGCAGCCACATACTAGCGGGAGTCGGGACCGGGGAGCTGTTTTTT.

The CDR3 DNA is TGTGCCAGCAGTTACTCGATCCGGGAATATCAGCCCCAGCATTTT. The encoded protein is CASSYSIREYQPQHF. The chain recombines TRBV6-5 with TRBJ1-5, with unresolved D. The CDR3 consists of 15 residues. Trimming left V 0 bases short and J 5 bases short, with 11 bases between. CDR1 MNHEY and CDR2 SVGAGI come from the germline V gene.

The V and J genes are TRBV7-3 and TRBJ2-3; 7 bases are shared with TRBD1. This CDR3 is built from 16 residues. Trimming cost V 5 bases and J 1 base; bases outside gene matches: 9. Germline loops: CDR1 SGHTA, CDR2 FQGTGA. DNA of the CDR3: TGTGCCAGCAGCCCGGCGGCTGGGACAGGCACAGATACGCAGTATTTT. Translating it yields CASSPAAGTGTDTQYF.

The CDR3 loop reads CASSPGRAPADTQYF. As DNA, the CDR3 is TGTGCCAGCAGCCCGGGGAGGGCCCCCGCAGATACGCAGTATTTT. The gene calls are TRBV7-9 and TRBJ2-3; TRBD2 matches 7 bases. Germline V gene sequence: CDR1 SEHNR, CDR2 FQNEAQ (reference sequence). V dropped 5 bases and J dropped 4; count of bases not matched to a gene: 9. The CDR3 consists of 15 residues. The full variable domain, rest sourced from reference TRBV7-9 and TRBJ2-3, is DTGVSQNPRHKITKRGQNVTFRCDPISEHNRLYWYRQTLGQGPEFLTYFQNEAQLEKSRLLSDRFSAERPKGSFSTLEIQRTEQGDSAMYLCASSPGRAPADTQYFGPGTRLTVL.

The chain joins TRBV5-5 to TRBJ1-1; D ambiguous. The CDR3 runs 14 residues. Trimming cost V 7 bases and J 0 bases, with 13 bases left between them. Germline V CDR1 and CDR2: SGHKS, YYEKEE (reference sequence). The CDR3 sequence: CASSASPMNTEAFF. The CDR3, as DNA: TGTGCCAGCTCAGCCAGTCCGATGAACACTGAAGCTTTCTTT. The full variable domain, in which reference TRBV5-5 and TRBJ1-1 provide the parts outside the CDR3, is DAGVTQSPTHLIKTRGQQVTLRCSPISGHKSVSWYQQVLGQGPQFIFQYYEKEERGRGNFPDRFSARQFPNYSSELNVNALLLGDSALYLCASSASPMNTEAFFGQGTRLTVV.

The CDR3 reads CASSQVTDYGYTF. The CDR3 region has the DNA TGCGCCAGCAGCCAAGTTACAGACTATGGCTACACCTTC. The chain uses TRBV4-1 and TRBJ1-2; D is unclear. CDR1 is MGHRA and CDR2 is YSYEKL in the germline V gene. Trimming pared 1 base from V and 3 bases from J, leaving 6 bases between. The CDR3 spans 13 residues.

V is TRBV18 and J is TRBJ1-2, with D hard to call. Germline loops: CDR1 KGHSH, CDR2 LQKENI. The CDR3 runs to 13 residues. Trimming pared 3 bases from V and 8 bases from J, leaving 13 bases between. CDR3 DNA sequence: TGTGCCAGCTCACCGGACGGAGGCGGAGGCTACACCTTC. This sequence encodes CASSPDGGGGYTF.

The chain joins TRBV4-3 to TRBJ2-1, with TRBD2 matching 10 bases. In germline, CDR1 is LGHNA, CDR2 YSLEER. The length of the CDR3 is 15 residues. The J segment lost 7 bases and the V segment lost 4 bases, leaving 7 bases of the junction unmatched. The CDR3 reads CASSLGGSGRNEQFF. The CDR3 DNA reads TGCGCCAGCAGCCTGGGAGGTAGCGGGAGGAATGAGCAGTTCTTC.

The rearrangement uses TRBV10-1 and TRBJ1-5; 9 bases agree with TRBD1. The CDR3 length is 17 residues. CDR1 and CDR2 from the germline V gene are WNHNN and SYGVQD (reference sequence). Losses at the gene ends were 0 bases for V and 4 bases for J; bases not matched to a gene: 7. For the CDR3, the DNA is TGCGCCAGCAGTGAGTCGGGACAGGGCTATGGGAATCAGCCCCAGCATTTT. Residues: CASSESGQGYGNQPQHF.

This clone was observed a single time. V usage is TRBV28 and J usage is TRBJ1-5; D is possibly TRBD1 (5 bases). This CDR3 region has 14 residues. With 3 bases removed from V and 4 bases from J, the gap between germline ends came to 10 bases. The germline V gene has CDR1 MDHEN and CDR2 SYDVKM. The CDR3 DNA sequence: TGTGCCAGCAGTTTGAGACAGCGTAATCAGCCCCAGCATTTT. Translation gives CASSLRQRNQPQHF.

This clone was observed a single time. This chain links TRBV9 with TRBJ1-2, with 7 bases identical to TRBD1. Germline loops: CDR1 SGDLS, CDR2 YYNGEE. V lost 4 bases and J lost 4; bases outside the gene matches: 13. The CDR3 contains 16 residues. CDR3 loop: CASSPRTGIQAYGYTF. The DNA of the CDR3 is TGTGCCAGCAGCCCCCGGACAGGCATCCAAGCCTATGGCTACACCTTC.

The V gene is TRBV6-2 or TRBV6-3, the J gene TRBJ2-2; 7 bases match TRBD1. The germline CDR1 and CDR2 sequences are MNHEY and SVGEGT. This CDR3 is 17 amino acids long. J lost 2 bases, V lost 0 bases, and 6 bases had no gene match. In DNA, the CDR3 is TGTGCCAGCAGTTACTCGATGGGACAGACCAACACCGGGGAGCTGTTTTTT. Protein sequence: CASSYSMGQTNTGELFF.

The chain links TRBV9 to TRBJ1-2; 8 bases are a match to TRBD1. V was clipped by 0 bases and J by 7 bases; unmatched bases: 14. The germline V gene has CDR1 SGDLS and CDR2 YYNGEE. The CDR3 is made up of 17 amino acids. DNA for the CDR3: TGTGCCAGCAGCGTAGGGGCAGGGGGCCAACGAGTAGGTGGCTACACCTTC. This translates into CASSVGAGGQRVGGYTF. Looking up the rest from reference TRBV9 and TRBJ1-2 gives the full variable domain: DSGVTQTPKHLITATGQRVTLRCSPRSGDLSVYWYQQSLDQGLQFLIQYYNGEERAKGNILERFSAQQFPDLHSELNLSSLELGDSALYFCASSVGAGGQRVGGYTFGSGTRLTVV.

This chain connects TRBV2 to TRBJ2-7, with D perhaps matching TRBD1 (6 bases). CDR1 SNHLY and CDR2 FYNNEI come from the germline V gene. Trimming took 7 bases from V and 7 from J, leaving 20 bases between them. The CDR3 consists of 14 residues. CDR3 region: CASTLLGGISEQYF. CDR3 nucleotide sequence: TGTGCCAGCACGCTACTAGGGGGAATTTCGGAGCAGTACTTC.

The J gene is TRBJ2-7, the V gene TRBV29-1, with D tentatively TRBD2 (6 bases). Germline loops: CDR1 SQVTM, CDR2 ANQGSEA. CDR3 length: 13 amino acids. Trimming removed 6 bases from V and 9 bases from J, with 21 bases in between. The CDR3 region is CSVTGGTPGGQYF. CDR3 bases: TGCAGCGTAACAGGAGGGACGCCTGGGGGGCAGTACTTC.

The V call is TRBV12-3 or TRBV12-4, the J call TRBJ1-1; D might be TRBD1 (6 bases). CDR3 length: 13 amino acids. V was cut by 7 bases and J by 3 bases, with 12 bases left in between. This CDR3 is CASTTTGYTEAFF. CDR3 in DNA: TGTGCCAGCACCACCACAGGGTACACTGAAGCTTTCTTT.

This sequence joins TRBV4-3 and TRBJ2-1, with 8 bases that match TRBD2. The V segment lost 2 bases and the J segment 5 bases; nucleotides outside the gene matches: 2. This CDR3 region has 14 residues. Germline CDR1 reads LGHNA; CDR2 reads YSLEER. The DNA of the CDR3 is TGCGCCAGCAGCCAACTAGCGGGTGACAATGAGCAGTTCTTC. Translated: CASSQLAGDNEQFF.

This chain uses TRBV3-1 (or the pseudogene TRBV3-2) with TRBJ1-6; D not resolved. In germline, CDR1 is LGHDT, CDR2 YNNKEL (reference sequence). V was cut by 2 bases and J by 7 bases, with 15 bases left in between. The CDR3 runs 16 residues. The CDR3 DNA is TGTGCCAGCAGCCAACGTACTAGGGCTTCGAATTCACCCCTCCACTTT. Residues: CASSQRTRASNSPLHF.